Below, 18 T cell receptor beta chains from the same sample are listed, as sequenced in a study of CD8 T cells in Susac syndrome. Random hexamers were used to reverse transcribe an amount of roughly 0.5 to 1 ug RNA. TCRdb redid the calling of the immunoSEQ multiplex PCR reads with MiXCR, one entry per CDR3 protein. The repertoire holds over 300,000 distinct CDR3 sequences, with under 95% as singletons. Sequencing input: CD4+ T cells from PBMCs. The receptors come from a human donor with multiple sclerosis.

The V and J genes are TRBV6-1 and TRBJ1-2; D is unresolved. This CDR3 is 13 amino acids long. Germline loops: CDR1 MNHNS, CDR2 SASEGT. With 5 bases removed from V and 7 bases from J, the gap between germline ends came to 14 bases. This chain's CDR3 is CASSSRESGGYTF. The CDR3 DNA reads as TGTGCCAGCAGTTCGAGGGAGAGTGGTGGCTACACCTTC.

V and J are TRBV6-6 and TRBJ1-4; 7 nucleotides match TRBD1. Germline trimming cut 4 bases from V and 5 bases from J; bases unmatched to any gene: 7. CDR1 MNHNY and CDR2 SVGAGI come from the germline V gene (reference sequence). The CDR3 contains 15 residues. CDR3 bases: TGTGCCAGCAGTTCCCCCCGGGACAGCAATGAAAAACTGTTTTTT. Residues: CASSSPRDSNEKLFF.

The chain recombines TRBV12-3 or TRBV12-4 with TRBJ1-1; the D gene is possibly TRBD1 (5 bases). This CDR3 has 11 amino acids. The germline V and J ends were trimmed by 9 bases and 7 bases, with 12 bases remaining between them. Here the CDR3 DNA reads TGTGCCAGTACCACAGGATTTGAAGCTTTCTTT. It yields the protein CASTTGFEAFF.

This chain links TRBV3-1 with TRBJ1-1; perhaps TRBD1 as D (5 bases). Germline CDR1 is LGHDT and CDR2 is YNNKEL (reference sequence). This CDR3 contains 14 residues. V was clipped by 1 base and J by 4 bases, with 10 bases between them. CDR3: CASSQVQEGTEAFF. The CDR3 DNA is TGTGCCAGCAGCCAAGTACAGGAGGGCACTGAAGCTTTCTTT. The full variable domain, completed using reference TRBV3-1 and TRBJ1-1, is DTAVSQTPKYLVTQMGNDKSIKCEQNLGHDTMYWYKQDSKKFLKIMFSYNNKELIINETVPNRFSPKSPDKAHLNLHINSLELGDSAVYFCASSQVQEGTEAFFGQGTRLTVV.

The V and J genes are TRBV6-5 and TRBJ1-6; no clear D. The CDR3 runs 16 residues. Trimming left V 2 bases short and J 6 bases short, with 14 bases between. Germline lookup yields CDR1 MNHEY and CDR2 SVGAGI. CDR3 sequence (DNA): TGTGCCAGCAGTTACGGGTCCTCATGGGCTAATTCACCCCTCCACTTT. Residues: CASSYGSSWANSPLHF.

This rearrangement joins TRBV7-8 to TRBJ2-1; 15 nucleotides match TRBD2. CDR3 length: 19 amino acids. Germline CDR1 reads SGHVS; CDR2 reads FQNEAQ. V shed 3 bases, J shed 4 bases, and the junction held 10 bases outside the gene matches. The CDR3 protein is CASSFPGLAGGPRYNEQFF. CDR3 DNA sequence: TGTGCCAGCAGCTTCCCGGGACTAGCGGGGGGCCCCAGATACAATGAGCAGTTCTTC.

This sequence joins TRBV27 and TRBJ2-1, with 10 bases fitting TRBD2. The junction had 12 bases not matched to a gene; V was cut back by 6 bases and J by 7 bases. CDR3 length: 16 amino acids. Looked up from germline, CDR1 is MNHEY and CDR2 is SMNVEV (reference sequence). The CDR3 is CASSRFPGLAKNEQFF. The CDR3 nucleotides are TGTGCCAGCAGCCGATTTCCGGGACTAGCGAAAAATGAGCAGTTCTTC.

The CDR3 sequence is CASSSGQGGGLRFF. As DNA, the CDR3 is TGTGCCAGCAGCTCCGGACAGGGAGGGGGCCTTAGGTTCTTC. This chain joins TRBV7-9 and TRBJ2-1; D possibly corresponds to TRBD1 (8 bases). Trimming removed 4 bases at V and 15 bases at J, with 22 bases between. The CDR3 is 14 amino acids. The germline V gene has CDR1 SEHNR and CDR2 FQNEAQ (reference sequence).

V gene TRBV12-5 combines with J gene TRBJ1-6; 8 bases fit TRBD1. J gave up 8 bases and V 5 bases, and 5 bases lay outside the gene matches. There are 14 residues in the CDR3. Germline V CDR1 and CDR2: LGHNT, FRNRAP. The CDR3, as DNA: TGTGCTAGTGGTCCGGGACAGGCTGATTCACCCCTCCACTTT. It translates to CASGPGQADSPLHF.

The chain joins TRBV21-1 to TRBJ2-2; no DNA check was done on the table's D call, TRBD2. TRBV21-1 is a listed pseudogene. The CDR3 runs to 15 residues. CDR3 sequence (DNA): TGTGCCAGCAGCACGATGACTAGCGGGGCCGGGGAGCTGTTTTTT. It yields the protein CASSTMTSGAGELFF.

This chain uses TRBV3-1 with TRBJ1-5, with D unclear. The CDR3 consists of 14 residues. With 0 bases removed from V and 5 bases from J, the gap between germline ends came to 8 bases. Germline loops: CDR1 LGHDT, CDR2 YNNKEL (reference sequence). This CDR3 is CASSQDSGYQPQHF. The CDR3 DNA reads as TGTGCCAGCAGCCAAGATTCGGGGTATCAGCCCCAGCATTTT.

This chain connects TRBV5-4 to TRBJ2-4; D perhaps matches TRBD2 (6 bases). The V and J ends lost 2 bases and 5 bases respectively, with 11 bases between them. The CDR3 covers 14 residues. Germline-derived CDR1 and CDR2 are SGHNT and YYREEE (reference sequence). The CDR3 DNA is TGTGCCAGCAGCTTCTATAGCGGAGAAAACATTCAGTACTTC. It is translated as CASSFYSGENIQYF.

The chain combines TRBV3-1 with TRBJ2-1, with 7 nucleotides matching TRBD1. The J segment lost 0 bases and the V segment lost 6 bases, leaving 8 bases of the junction unmatched. CDR1 is LGHDT and CDR2 is YNNKEL in the germline V gene (reference sequence). This CDR3 contains 16 residues. CDR3 DNA: TGTGCCAGCAGTCGGGACAGCTCAAGCTCCTACAATGAGCAGTTCTTC. It codes for CASSRDSSSSYNEQFF.

This clonotype was seen once. The rearrangement links TRBV20-1 to TRBJ2-1; D gene unclear. Germline CDR1 and CDR2: DFQATT and SNEGSKA (reference sequence). This CDR3 has 14 amino acids. With 3 bases removed from V and 5 bases from J, the gap between germline ends came to 14 bases. CDR3 residues: CSASAPPSNNEQFF. CDR3 coding DNA: TGCAGTGCTAGCGCACCCCCGTCCAACAATGAGCAGTTCTTC.

The V gene is TRBV12-3 or TRBV12-4, the J gene TRBJ2-1; 7 bases match TRBD2. With 8 bases clipped from V and 7 bases from J, the junction kept 11 bases outside the gene matches. The CDR3 contains 14 residues. CDR3 coding DNA: TGTGCCAGCCTCCGGGGGAGGGCGGGGAATGAGCAGTTCTTC. Its protein is CASLRGRAGNEQFF.

The rearrangement uses TRBV5-1 and TRBJ2-7; 8 bases are shared with TRBD2. Germline V gene lookup returns CDR1 SGHRS and CDR2 YFSETQ. Germline trimming cut 4 bases from V and 0 bases from J; bases unmatched to any gene: 9. The CDR3 is 16 amino acids. DNA of the CDR3: TGCGCCAGCAGCCCCCTTGGCGGGGGGAGCTCCTACGAGCAGTACTTC. It yields the protein CASSPLGGGSSYEQYF.

The rearrangement links TRBV20-1 to TRBJ1-5, with D uncertain. The V end lost 0 bases, the J end lost 4 bases, and 16 bases lay between the germline ends. Germline CDR1 and CDR2: DFQATT and SNEGSKA (reference sequence). The CDR3 totals 16 residues. The CDR3 loop reads CSAREHGQELNQPQHF. CDR3 coding DNA: TGCAGTGCTAGAGAACACGGGCAGGAACTTAATCAGCCCCAGCATTTT.

V and J are TRBV7-2 and TRBJ2-7; 8 nucleotides line up with TRBD2. The CDR3 contains 15 residues. Germline loops: CDR1 SGHTA, CDR2 FQGNSA. V was clipped by 5 bases and J by 1 base; unmatched bases: 7. CDR3 coding DNA: TGTGCCAGCAGCCCCTCGGGGGGGCGGTCCTACGAGCAGTACTTC. This translates into CASSPSGGRSYEQYF.